Reported below is one T cell receptor (beta chain). The target antigen is unknown. PCR was performed using 60 Vbeta and 13 Jbeta primers. Authors' methods: Approximately 12 million of 70 million to 80 million unique TCR beta chains were shared, per a later count. The repertoire was sequenced with immunoSEQ multiplex PCR; TCRdb's copy has only in-frame clones and lacks some. That table supplies the V and J calls and clone size; D and trimming were determined from the DNA. This repertoire shows approximately 150,000 clones, over 65% found once; its top ten account for under 5.5%. The data belong to a study of cytomegalovirus exposure and HLA in healthy donors. Study-wide findings and caveats: What was likely a sequencing artifact was a cluster of highly shared sequence variants. Reports indicated that the classifier achieved high specificity and sensitivity in diagnosing cytomegalovirus status. The study had only CMV serostatus as immune exposure information.

The V end lost 3 bases, the J end lost 2 bases, and 13 bases lay between the germline ends. The CDR3 has 16 residues. Germline CDR1 SGHAT, CDR2 FQNNGV. The gene calls are TRBV11-2 and TRBJ1-4; D gene unclear. Specimen: PBMCs. The clonotype originates from a man younger than 35 in good health and CMV-seropositive. The CDR3 DNA reads TGTGCCAGCAGCTTTCTCCGGGGAAGCACTAATGAAAAACTGTTTTTT. Amino acid sequence: CASSFLRGSTNEKLFF.